The 10 T cell receptor beta chains below were found in one sample sequenced in a study of early T cells in non-severe SARS-CoV-2 infection. MiXCR was run by TCRdb on the 5' RACE reads, yielding one entry per CDR3 protein. The table records 85,000 to 100,000 distinct CDR3 sequences, around 16% of them present only once. What was sequenced was whole blood. The source is an adult who was a healthcare worker with PCR-confirmed SARS-CoV-2 infection or an uninfected control (not recorded which).

This clonotype was recorded many times. The V and J genes are TRBV28 and TRBJ1-2; 8 bases map to TRBD1. J was trimmed by 8 bases and V by 5 bases; bases with no gene match: 10. From germline, CDR1 is MDHEN and CDR2 SYDVKM. This CDR3 comprises 14 residues. CDR3 protein: CASSETMTGEGYTF. CDR3 coding DNA: TGTGCCAGCAGTGAAACAATGACAGGGGAAGGCTACACCTTC.

Here the CDR3 reads CSVRPSQETQYF. The CDR3, as DNA: TGCAGCGTCCGGCCTTCGCAAGAGACCCAGTACTTC. The rearrangement links TRBV29-1 to TRBJ2-5; no definite D call. CDR3 length: 12 residues. Germline V gene lookup returns CDR1 SQVTM and CDR2 ANQGSEA. V shed 6 bases and J shed 2 bases, with 10 bases lying between them. The whole variable domain, filled in from reference TRBV29-1 and TRBJ2-5, reads SAVISQKPSRDICQRGTSLTIQCQVDSQVTMMFWYRQQPGQSLTLIATANQGSEATYESGFVIDKFPISRPNLTFSTLTVSNMSPEDSSIYLCSVRPSQETQYFGPGTRLLVL.

This clonotype was seen many times. The chain employs TRBV7-6 and TRBJ1-6; 7 bases align to TRBD1. This CDR3 is 15 amino acids long. Trimming cost V 10 bases and J 10 bases; bases outside gene matches: 16. Germline CDR1 SGHVS, CDR2 FNYEAQ. The CDR3 DNA reads TGTGCCAAAATACCTAGGGGGCAGTTTAGGTCACCCCTCCACTTT. As protein: CAKIPRGQFRSPLHF.

The rearrangement joins TRBV11-2 to TRBJ2-3; a weak D match, TRBD2 (5 bases). Trimming removed 4 bases from V and 4 bases from J, with 15 bases in between. CDR3 size: 15 residues. The germline V gene encodes CDR1 SGHAT and CDR2 FQNNGV. CDR3 nucleotide sequence: TGTGCCAGCAGCTCAATCGGACTTACCGCAGATACGCAGTATTTT. Translating gives CASSSIGLTADTQYF.

CDR3 residues: CASSLGGTIYF. The CDR3 DNA reads TGTGCCAGCAGCCTGGGCGGCACCATATATTTT. The chain employs TRBV7-9 and TRBJ1-3, with D uncertain. Germline V lookup: CDR1 SEHNR, CDR2 FQNEAQ (reference sequence). The CDR3 consists of 11 residues. Trimming took 5 bases from V and 9 from J, leaving 8 bases between them.

V is TRBV7-2 and J is TRBJ2-1; 7 nucleotides line up with TRBD1. This CDR3 is built from 16 residues. Losses at the gene ends were 0 bases for V and 6 bases for J; bases not matched to a gene: 8. Per germline, CDR1 SGHTA and CDR2 FQGNSA. DNA of the CDR3: TGTGCCAGCAGCTTAGCCCGGACAGGATCCCCCAATGAGCAGTTCTTC. Translating it yields CASSLARTGSPNEQFF.

The V and J genes are TRBV20-1 and TRBJ2-1; 8 bases align to TRBD2. CDR3 length equals 15 residues. V lost 3 bases to trimming and J lost 1 base; unmatched junction nucleotides: 5. Germline lookup yields CDR1 DFQATT and CDR2 SNEGSKA (reference sequence). The DNA for the CDR3 is TGCAGTGCTAGGGCGGGAGGTGCGTCCTACAATGAGCAGTTCTTC. Protein product: CSARAGGASYNEQFF.

The J gene is TRBJ1-5, the V gene TRBV28; possibly TRBD1 for D (5 bases). The CDR3 is made up of 14 amino acids. The germline CDR1 and CDR2 sequences are MDHEN and SYDVKM. V was trimmed by 6 bases and J by 8 bases, leaving 17 bases between them. CDR3 sequence reads: CASSKSGLLKPQHF. In nucleotides, the CDR3 is TGTGCCAGCAGCAAATCGGGACTTCTTAAGCCCCAGCATTTT. The variable domain in full, completed from reference TRBV28 and TRBJ1-5, reads DVKVTQSSRYLVKRTGEKVFLECVQDMDHENMFWYRQDPGLGLRLIYFSYDVKMKEKGDIPEGYSVSREKKERFSLILESASTNQTSMYLCASSKSGLLKPQHFGDGTRLSIL.

There are a few counts of this clonotype. J is TRBJ1-1 and V is TRBV7-9; possible D gene TRBD1, 5 bases. CDR1 and CDR2 (germline): SEHNR, FQNEAQ (reference sequence). V lost 5 bases and J lost 6, with 34 bases in between. This CDR3 contains 20 residues. The CDR3 region has the DNA TGTGCCAGCAGCCGACTATTGCTAGACGGGGCGTGGGCTAGGGTCGCTGAAGCTTTCTTT. Amino acids: CASSRLLLDGAWARVAEAFF. The variable domain in full, with the rest retrieved from reference TRBV7-9 and TRBJ1-1, is DTGVSQNPRHKITKRGQNVTFRCDPISEHNRLYWYRQTLGQGPEFLTYFQNEAQLEKSRLLSDRFSAERPKGSFSTLEIQRTEQGDSAMYLCASSRLLLDGAWARVAEAFFGQGTRLTVV.

This clonotype appeared a few times. The chain couples TRBV4-3 to TRBJ2-2; D tentatively reads TRBD1 or TRBD2 (5 bases each). CDR3 length: 15 residues. V lost 1 base to trimming and J lost 6 bases, with 12 bases between them. CDR1 is LGHNA, CDR2 YSLEER, per germline. The CDR3 DNA reads as TGCGCCAGCAGCCAAGGAACCTGGGGGTCCGGGGAGCTGTTTTTT. Residues: CASSQGTWGSGELFF.